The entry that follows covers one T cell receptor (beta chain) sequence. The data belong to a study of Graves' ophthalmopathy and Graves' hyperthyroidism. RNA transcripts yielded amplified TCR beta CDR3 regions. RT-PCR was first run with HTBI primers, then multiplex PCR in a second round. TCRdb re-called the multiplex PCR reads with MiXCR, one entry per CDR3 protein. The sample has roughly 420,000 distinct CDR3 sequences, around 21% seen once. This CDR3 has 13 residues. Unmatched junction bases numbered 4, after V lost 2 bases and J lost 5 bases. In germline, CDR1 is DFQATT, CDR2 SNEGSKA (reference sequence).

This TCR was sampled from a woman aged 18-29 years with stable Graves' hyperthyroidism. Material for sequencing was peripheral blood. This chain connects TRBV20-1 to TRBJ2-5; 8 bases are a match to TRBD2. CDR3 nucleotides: TGCAGTGCTAGATCCGGGGGGGTGGAGACCCAGTACTTC. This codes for CSARSGGVETQYF.